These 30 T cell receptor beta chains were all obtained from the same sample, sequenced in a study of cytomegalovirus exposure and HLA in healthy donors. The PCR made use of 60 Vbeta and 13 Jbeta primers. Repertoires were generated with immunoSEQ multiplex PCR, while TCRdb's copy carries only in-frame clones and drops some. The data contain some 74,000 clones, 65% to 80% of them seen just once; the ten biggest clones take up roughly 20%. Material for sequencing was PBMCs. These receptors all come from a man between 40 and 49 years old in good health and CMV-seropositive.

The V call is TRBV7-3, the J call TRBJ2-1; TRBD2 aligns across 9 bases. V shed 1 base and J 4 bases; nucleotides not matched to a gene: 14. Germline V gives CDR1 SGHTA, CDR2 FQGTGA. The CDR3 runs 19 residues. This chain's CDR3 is CASSLIGGGAGSAYNEQFF. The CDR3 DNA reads TGTGCCAGCAGCTTAATAGGCGGGGGGGCCGGGTCCGCTTACAATGAGCAGTTCTTC.

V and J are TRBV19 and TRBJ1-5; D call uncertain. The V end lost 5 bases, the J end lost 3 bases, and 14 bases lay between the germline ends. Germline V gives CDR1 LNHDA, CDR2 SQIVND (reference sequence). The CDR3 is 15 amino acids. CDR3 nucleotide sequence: TGTGCCAGTAGTTGGGGAGGTAGTCACAATCAGCCCCAGCATTTT. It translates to CASSWGGSHNQPQHF.

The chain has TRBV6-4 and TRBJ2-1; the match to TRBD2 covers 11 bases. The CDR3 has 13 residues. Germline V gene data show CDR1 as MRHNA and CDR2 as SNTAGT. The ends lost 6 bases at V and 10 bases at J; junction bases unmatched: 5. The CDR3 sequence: CASREIAGGEQFF. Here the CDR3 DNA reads TGTGCCAGCAGAGAGATAGCGGGGGGGGAGCAGTTCTTC.

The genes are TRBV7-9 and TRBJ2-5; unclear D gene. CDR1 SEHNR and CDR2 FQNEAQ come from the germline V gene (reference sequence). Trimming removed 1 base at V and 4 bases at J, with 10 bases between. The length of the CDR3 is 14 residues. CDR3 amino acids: CASSLGGLGETQYF. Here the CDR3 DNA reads TGTGCCAGCAGCTTAGGCGGCCTTGGAGAGACCCAGTACTTC.

In DNA form, the CDR3 reads TGTGCCAGCAGCTTGGGGCCGAACACCGGGGAGCTGTTTTTT. As protein: CASSLGPNTGELFF. V gene TRBV5-6 combines with J gene TRBJ2-2; the D is unclear. CDR3 length: 14 amino acids. The V end was cut by 0 bases, the J end by 0 bases, with 3 bases between. Germline CDR1 SGHDT, CDR2 YYEEEE.

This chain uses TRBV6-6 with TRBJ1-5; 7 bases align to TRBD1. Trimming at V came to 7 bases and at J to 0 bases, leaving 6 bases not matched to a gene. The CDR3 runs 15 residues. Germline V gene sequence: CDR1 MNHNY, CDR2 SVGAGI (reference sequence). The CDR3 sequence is CASKGRGYSNQPQHF. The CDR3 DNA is TGTGCCAGCAAGGGCAGGGGGTATAGCAATCAGCCCCAGCATTTT.

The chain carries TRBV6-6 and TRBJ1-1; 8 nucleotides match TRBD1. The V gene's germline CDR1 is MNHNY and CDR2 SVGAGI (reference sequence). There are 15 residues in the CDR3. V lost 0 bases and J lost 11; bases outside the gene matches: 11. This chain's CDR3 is CASSYSGGTTGVAFF. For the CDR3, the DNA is TGTGCCAGCAGTTACTCAGGTGGGACGACAGGGGTGGCTTTCTTT.

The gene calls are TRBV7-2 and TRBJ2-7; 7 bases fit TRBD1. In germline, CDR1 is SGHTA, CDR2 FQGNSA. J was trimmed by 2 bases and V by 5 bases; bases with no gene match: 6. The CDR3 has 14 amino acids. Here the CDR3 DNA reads TGTGCCAGCAGCCACCCGGGACAGACCTACGAGCAGTACTTC. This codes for CASSHPGQTYEQYF.

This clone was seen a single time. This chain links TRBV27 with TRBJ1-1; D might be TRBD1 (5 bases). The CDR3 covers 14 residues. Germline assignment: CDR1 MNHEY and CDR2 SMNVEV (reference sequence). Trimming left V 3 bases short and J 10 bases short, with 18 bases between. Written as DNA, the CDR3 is TGTGCCAGCAGTTTTGAGGCAGGGATTAGGGGAGCTTTCTTT. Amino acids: CASSFEAGIRGAFF.

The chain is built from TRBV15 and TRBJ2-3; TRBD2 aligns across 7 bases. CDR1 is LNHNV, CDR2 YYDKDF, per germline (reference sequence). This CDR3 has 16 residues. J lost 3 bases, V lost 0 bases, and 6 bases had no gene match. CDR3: CATSREPGGATDTQYF. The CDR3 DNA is TGTGCCACCAGCAGAGAGCCGGGGGGTGCAACAGATACGCAGTATTTT.

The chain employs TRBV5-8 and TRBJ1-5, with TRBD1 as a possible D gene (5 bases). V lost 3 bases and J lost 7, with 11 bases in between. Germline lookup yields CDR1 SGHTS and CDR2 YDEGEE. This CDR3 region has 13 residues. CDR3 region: CASSSAGWQPQHF. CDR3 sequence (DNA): TGTGCCAGCAGCTCCGCAGGGTGGCAGCCCCAGCATTTT.

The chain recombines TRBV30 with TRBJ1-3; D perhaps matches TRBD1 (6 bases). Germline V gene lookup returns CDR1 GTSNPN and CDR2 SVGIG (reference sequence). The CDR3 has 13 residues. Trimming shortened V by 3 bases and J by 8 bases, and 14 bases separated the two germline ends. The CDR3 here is CAWRGMGAYTIYF. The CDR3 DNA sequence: TGTGCCTGGAGAGGAATGGGGGCTTACACCATATATTTT.

CDR3 DNA: TGTGCCAGCAGCTTAGATAATAGCGGGCTTAACACAGATACGCAGTATTTT. Translation gives CASSLDNSGLNTDTQYF. This rearrangement joins TRBV7-2 to TRBJ2-3; 7 positions agree with TRBD2. Germline lookup yields CDR1 SGHTA and CDR2 FQGNSA. This CDR3 is 17 amino acids long. J gave up 2 bases and V 1 base, and 9 bases lay outside the gene matches.

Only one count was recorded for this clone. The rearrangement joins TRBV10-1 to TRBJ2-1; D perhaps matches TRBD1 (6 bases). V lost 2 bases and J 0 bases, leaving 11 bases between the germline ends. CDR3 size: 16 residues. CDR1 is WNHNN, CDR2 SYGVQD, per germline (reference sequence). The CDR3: CASSEVGGPSYNEQFF. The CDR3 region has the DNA TGCGCCAGCAGTGAGGTAGGGGGTCCCTCCTACAATGAGCAGTTCTTC.

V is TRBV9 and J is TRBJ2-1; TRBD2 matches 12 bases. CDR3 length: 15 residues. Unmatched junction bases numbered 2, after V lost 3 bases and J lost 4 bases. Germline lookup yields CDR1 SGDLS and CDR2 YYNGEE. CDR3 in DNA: TGTGCCAGCAGCGCCGGGACTAGCGGGTACAATGAGCAGTTCTTC. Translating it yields CASSAGTSGYNEQFF.

The chain's CDR3 is CASSGDSVDTQYF. The DNA of the CDR3 is TGTGCCAGCAGCGGGGATTCGGTAGATACGCAGTATTTT. The V call is TRBV2, the J call TRBJ2-3; D is possibly TRBD2 (5 bases). The germline V gene has CDR1 SNHLY and CDR2 FYNNEI. Trimming stripped 6 bases from V and 5 bases from J, with 12 bases between. The CDR3 extends over 13 amino acids.

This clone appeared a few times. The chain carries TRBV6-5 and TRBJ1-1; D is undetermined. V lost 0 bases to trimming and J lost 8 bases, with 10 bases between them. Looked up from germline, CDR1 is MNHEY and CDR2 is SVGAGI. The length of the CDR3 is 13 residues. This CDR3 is CASSYSSANEAFF. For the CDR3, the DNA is TGTGCCAGCAGTTACTCGTCCGCTAACGAAGCTTTCTTT.

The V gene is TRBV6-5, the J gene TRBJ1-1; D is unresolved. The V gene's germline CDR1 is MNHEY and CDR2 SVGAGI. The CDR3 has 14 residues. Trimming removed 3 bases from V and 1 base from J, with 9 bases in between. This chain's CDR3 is CASSYAAKNTEAFF. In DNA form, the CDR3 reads TGTGCCAGCAGTTATGCGGCTAAGAACACTGAAGCTTTCTTT.

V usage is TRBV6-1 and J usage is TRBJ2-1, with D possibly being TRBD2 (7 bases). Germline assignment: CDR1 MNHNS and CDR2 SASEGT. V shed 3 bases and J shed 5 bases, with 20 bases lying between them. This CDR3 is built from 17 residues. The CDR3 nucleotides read TGTGCCAGCAGTGATAATGTAATCGGGGGGCCACACAATGAGCAGTTCTTC. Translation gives CASSDNVIGGPHNEQFF.

CDR3 nucleotides: TGCGCCAGCAGCTTTGGACTAGCGGGGGACACAGATACGCAGTATTTT. Protein sequence: CASSFGLAGDTDTQYF. The chain recombines TRBV5-1 with TRBJ2-3; 13 positions agree with TRBD2. The CDR3 spans 16 residues. After removal of 2 bases from V and 2 bases from J, the junction contained 2 bases not matched to a gene. Germline CDR1 and CDR2: SGHRS and YFSETQ.

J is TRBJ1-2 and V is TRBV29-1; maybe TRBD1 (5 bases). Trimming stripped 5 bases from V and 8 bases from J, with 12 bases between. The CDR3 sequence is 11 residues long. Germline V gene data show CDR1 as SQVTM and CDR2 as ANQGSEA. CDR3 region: CSVLETAGYTF. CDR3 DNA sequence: TGCAGCGTTCTGGAGACAGCGGGCTACACCTTC.

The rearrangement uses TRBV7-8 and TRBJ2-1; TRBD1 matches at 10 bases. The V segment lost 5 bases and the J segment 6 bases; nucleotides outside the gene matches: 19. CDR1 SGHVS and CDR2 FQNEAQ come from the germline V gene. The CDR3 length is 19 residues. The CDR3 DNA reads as TGTGCCAGCAGCCAGACCCTACCGGGACAGGGGAGATCAGGCAATGAGCAGTTCTTC. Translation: CASSQTLPGQGRSGNEQFF.

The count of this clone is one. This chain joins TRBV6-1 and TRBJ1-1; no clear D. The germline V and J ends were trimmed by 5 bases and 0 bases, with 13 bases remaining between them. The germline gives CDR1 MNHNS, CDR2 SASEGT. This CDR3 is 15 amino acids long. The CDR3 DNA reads TGTGCCAGCAGTCGACACTCAACAGTGAACACTGAAGCTTTCTTT. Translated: CASSRHSTVNTEAFF.

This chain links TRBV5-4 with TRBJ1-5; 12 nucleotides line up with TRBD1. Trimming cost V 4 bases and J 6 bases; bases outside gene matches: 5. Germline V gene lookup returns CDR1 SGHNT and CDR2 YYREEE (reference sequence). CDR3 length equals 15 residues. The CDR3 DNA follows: TGTGCCAGCAGCGTCGGGACAGGGGGCGGTCAGCCCCAGCATTTT. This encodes CASSVGTGGGQPQHF. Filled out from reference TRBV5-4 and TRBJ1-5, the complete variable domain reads ETGVTQSPTHLIKTRGQQVTLRCSSQSGHNTVSWYQQALGQGPQFIFQYYREEENGRGNFPPRFSGLQFPNYSSELNVNALELDDSALYLCASSVGTGGGQPQHFGDGTRLSIL.

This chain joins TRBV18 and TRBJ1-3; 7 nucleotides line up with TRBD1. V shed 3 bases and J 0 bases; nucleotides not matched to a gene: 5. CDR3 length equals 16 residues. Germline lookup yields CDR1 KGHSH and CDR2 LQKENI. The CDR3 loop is CASSPATGNSGNTIYF. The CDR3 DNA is TGTGCCAGCTCACCGGCGACAGGGAACTCTGGAAACACCATATATTTT.

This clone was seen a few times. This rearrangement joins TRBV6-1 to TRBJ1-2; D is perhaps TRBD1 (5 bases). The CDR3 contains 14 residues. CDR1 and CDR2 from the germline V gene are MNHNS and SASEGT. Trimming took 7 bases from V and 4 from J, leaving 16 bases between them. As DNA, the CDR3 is TGTGCCAGCACCCCTTCACAGGTCGGCTATGGCTACACCTTC. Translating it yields CASTPSQVGYGYTF.

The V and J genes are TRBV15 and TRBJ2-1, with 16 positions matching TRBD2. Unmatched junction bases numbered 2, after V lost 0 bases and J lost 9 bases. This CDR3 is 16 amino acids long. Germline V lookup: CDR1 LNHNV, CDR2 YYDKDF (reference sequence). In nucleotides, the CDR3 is TGTGCCACCAGCAGAGAGGGACTAGCGGGGGGGCCTGAGCAGTTCTTC. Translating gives CATSREGLAGGPEQFF.

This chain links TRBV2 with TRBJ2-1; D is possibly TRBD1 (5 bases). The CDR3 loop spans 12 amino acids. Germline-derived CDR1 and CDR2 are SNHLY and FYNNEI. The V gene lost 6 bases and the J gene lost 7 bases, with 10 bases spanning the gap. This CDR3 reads CASSLQGNEQFF. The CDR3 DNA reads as TGTGCCAGCAGCCTCCAGGGAAATGAGCAGTTCTTC.

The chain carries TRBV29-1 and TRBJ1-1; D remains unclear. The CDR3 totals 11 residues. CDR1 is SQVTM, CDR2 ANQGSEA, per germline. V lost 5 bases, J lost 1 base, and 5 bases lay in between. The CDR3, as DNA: TGCAGCGTTCGAGGGAACACTGAAGCTTTCTTT. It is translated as CSVRGNTEAFF. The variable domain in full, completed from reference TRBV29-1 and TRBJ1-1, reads SAVISQKPSRDICQRGTSLTIQCQVDSQVTMMFWYRQQPGQSLTLIATANQGSEATYESGFVIDKFPISRPNLTFSTLTVSNMSPEDSSIYLCSVRGNTEAFFGQGTRLTVV.

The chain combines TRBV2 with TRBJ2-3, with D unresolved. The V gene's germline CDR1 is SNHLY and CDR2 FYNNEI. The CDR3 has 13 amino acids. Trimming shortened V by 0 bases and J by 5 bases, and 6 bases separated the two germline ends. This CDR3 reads CASSEAPIDTQYF. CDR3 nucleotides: TGTGCCAGCAGTGAAGCGCCTATAGATACGCAGTATTTT.